This TCR beta chain came from a study of T cells after yellow fever vaccination. A few counts support this clonotype. TCRdb re-analysed the 5' RACE reads in MiXCR, keeping a single row per CDR3 protein. The sample includes fewer than 350,000 distinct CDR3 sequences, approximately 4.5% seen only once; the top ten take roughly 19%. Sequenced material: PBMCs, taken 15 days after the yellow fever booster vaccination. The sequence derives from a young man who received the YFV17D yellow fever vaccine.

CDR3 nucleotides: TGCGCCAGCAGCCTTAAGACAGAACCTTTGCCCTACGAGCAGTACTTC. Translation: CASSLKTEPLPYEQYF. The chain carries TRBV5-1 and TRBJ2-7, with a weak D call TRBD1 (5 bases). Trimming removed 4 bases from V and 2 bases from J, with 19 bases in between. CDR3 length: 16 amino acids. Germline-derived CDR1 and CDR2 are SGHRS and YFSETQ.